Below, one T cell receptor (beta chain) is given with its context. CDR3 length: 15 amino acids. Germline-derived CDR1 and CDR2 are MNHNY and SVGAGI (reference sequence). Trimming took 7 bases from V and 0 from J; bases not matched to a gene: 9. This entry belongs to a study of blood T cell repertoires in COVID-19. TCRdb's table, derived via immunoSEQ multiplex PCR, lists solely in-frame clones and lacks some. In the table there are approximately 190,000 clones, about 80% of which are singletons. Sequenced input: peripheral blood. The clonotype originates from a human donor with acute or convalescent COVID-19. The donor label of this sample is uncertain. The chain recombines TRBV6-6 with TRBJ2-7; 7 nucleotides line up with TRBD1. The CDR3 DNA sequence: TGTGCCAGCACTCGGGACAGCTTGAGCTCCTACGAGCAGTACTTC. Translation gives CASTRDSLSSYEQYF.